Detailed here is one T cell receptor beta chain. Its cognate antigen is unknown. Germline CDR1 reads ENHRY; CDR2 reads SYGVKD. Trimming took 3 bases from V and 6 from J; bases not matched to a gene: 2. The CDR3 length is 12 residues. Unique-molecular-identifier-tagged TCR beta cDNA libraries were used. Researchers reported some 500,000 cDNA molecules coming from around 1 to 9.1 million T cells. TCRdb reprocessed the PCR reads with MiXCR, giving one entry per CDR3 protein. The sample has approximately 690,000 distinct CDR3 sequences, over 45% seen once. These data are taken from a study of post-analysis software for immune sequencing data. Study-level points and caveats: Four to six TRBV segments were more frequent in patients than controls; TRBV5-6, TRBV5-1 and TRBV20-1 belonged to this group.

Sequenced sample: blood. This sequence was found in a girl aged 2 to 9 with multiple sclerosis. This sequence joins TRBV10-3 and TRBJ2-7, with 7 bases identical to TRBD1. The DNA of the CDR3 is TGTGCCATCAGTGAAGGACAGGTCGAGCAGTACTTC. Protein sequence: CAISEGQVEQYF.